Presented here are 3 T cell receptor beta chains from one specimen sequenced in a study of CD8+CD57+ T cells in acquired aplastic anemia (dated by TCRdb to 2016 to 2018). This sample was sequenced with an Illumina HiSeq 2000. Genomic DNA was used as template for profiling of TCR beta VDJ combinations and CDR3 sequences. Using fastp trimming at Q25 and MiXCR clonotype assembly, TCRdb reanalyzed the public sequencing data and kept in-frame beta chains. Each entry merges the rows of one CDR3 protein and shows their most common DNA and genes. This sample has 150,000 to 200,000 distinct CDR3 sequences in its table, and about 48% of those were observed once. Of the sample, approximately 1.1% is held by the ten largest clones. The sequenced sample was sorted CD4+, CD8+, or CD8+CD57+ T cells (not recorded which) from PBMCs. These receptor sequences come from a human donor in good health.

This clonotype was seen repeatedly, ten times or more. Here the CDR3 DNA reads TGTGCCAGCAGCGCACAGGGAGTCAGCACTGAAGCTTTCTTT. Its translation is CASSAQGVSTEAFF. The chain has TRBV9 and TRBJ1-1; possible D gene TRBD1, 6 bases. This CDR3 has 14 residues. The germline V gene encodes CDR1 SGDLS and CDR2 YYNGEE. Deletions cut 3 bases from V and 4 bases from J, with 13 bases between. The whole variable domain, remainder taken from reference TRBV9 and TRBJ1-1, is DSGVTQTPKHLITATGQRVTLRCSPRSGDLSVYWYQQSLDQGLQFLIQYYNGEERAKGNILERFSAQQFPDLHSELNLSSLELGDSALYFCASSAQGVSTEAFFGQGTRLTVV.

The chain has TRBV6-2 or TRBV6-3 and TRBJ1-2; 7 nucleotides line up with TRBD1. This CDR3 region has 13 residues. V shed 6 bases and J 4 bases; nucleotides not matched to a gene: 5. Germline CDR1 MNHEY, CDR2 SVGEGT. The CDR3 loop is CASSLQGSYGYTF. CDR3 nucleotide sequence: TGTGCCAGCAGCTTACAGGGGAGCTATGGCTACACCTTC.

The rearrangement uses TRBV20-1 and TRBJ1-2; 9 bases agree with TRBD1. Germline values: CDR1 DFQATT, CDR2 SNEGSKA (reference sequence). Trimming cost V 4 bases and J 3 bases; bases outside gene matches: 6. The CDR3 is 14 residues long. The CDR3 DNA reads TGCAGTGCTACCGAACAGGGGGCGGACTATGGCTACACCTTC. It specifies CSATEQGADYGYTF.